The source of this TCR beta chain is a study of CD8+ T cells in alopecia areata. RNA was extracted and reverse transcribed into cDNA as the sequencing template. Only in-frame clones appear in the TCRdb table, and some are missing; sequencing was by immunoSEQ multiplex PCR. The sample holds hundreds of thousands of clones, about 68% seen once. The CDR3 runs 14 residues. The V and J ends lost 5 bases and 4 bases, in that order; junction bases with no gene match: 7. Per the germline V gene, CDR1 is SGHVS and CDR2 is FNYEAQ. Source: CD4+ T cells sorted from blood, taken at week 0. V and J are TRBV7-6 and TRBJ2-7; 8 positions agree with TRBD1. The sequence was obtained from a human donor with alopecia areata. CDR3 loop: CASSPAGTGYEQYF. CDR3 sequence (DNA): TGTGCCAGCAGCCCCGCCGGGACAGGTTACGAGCAGTACTTC.